These 2 T cell receptor beta chains came from one sample sequenced in a study of cytomegalovirus exposure and HLA in healthy donors. The PCR contained 60 Vbeta and 13 Jbeta primers. Clones were sequenced by immunoSEQ multiplex PCR, and TCRdb holds only the in-frame ones, with some missing. The sample includes 100,000 or so clones, about 79% of them seen just once. Sequenced material: PBMCs. These TCRs come from a man aged 50 to 59 in good health and CMV-seropositive.

The chain employs TRBV9 and TRBJ2-1; 12 bases are a match to TRBD2. The V gene's germline CDR1 is SGDLS and CDR2 YYNGEE. CDR3 size: 16 residues. With V trimmed by 2 bases and J by 10 bases, 10 bases remained unmatched. CDR3 residues: CASSVNLAGGAEEQFF. The CDR3 DNA is TGTGCCAGCAGCGTGAACCTAGCGGGGGGGGCCGAAGAGCAGTTCTTC.

This clone was seen a few times. This rearrangement joins TRBV6-5 to TRBJ2-3; a possible D gene is TRBD1 (6 bases). V was clipped by 0 bases and J by 6 bases, with 13 bases between them. The germline CDR1 and CDR2 sequences are MNHEY and SVGAGI. CDR3 length: 15 residues. The CDR3 is CASSYSATGMDTQYF. CDR3 DNA: TGTGCCAGCAGTTACTCGGCAACAGGGATGGATACGCAGTATTTT.